These T cell receptor beta chains were read from a single sample in a study of cytomegalovirus exposure and HLA in healthy donors. Libraries were prepared by immunoSEQ multiplex PCR; TCRdb keeps only in-frame clonotypes and omits some of them. The table lists 60,000 to 70,000 clones, about 77% of them singletons. The sample taken for sequencing was PBMCs. These receptors all stem from a man between 40 and 49 years old in good health and CMV-seronegative. The CDR3 runs from the conserved cysteine through the conserved F or W. Each record gives: V gene, J gene, D gene, clone size, CDR3 protein, CDR3 DNA. D genes are given only for firm matches. Rows give clone size only sometimes, using once, few, many, or a class for an expanded clone.

v_gene: TRBV4-1
j_gene: TRBJ2-7
d_gene: TRBD1
abundance: once
CDR3aa: CTSSQDMRTGLYEQYF
CDR3nt: TGCACCAGCAGCCAAGATATGCGGACAGGGCTCTACGAGCAGTACTTC

v_gene: TRBV28
j_gene: TRBJ1-2
d_gene: TRBD1
abundance: .
CDR3aa: CASSSADRAAGYTF
CDR3nt: TGTGCCAGCAGTTCCGCGGACAGGGCGGCTGGCTACACCTTC

v_gene: TRBV6-6
j_gene: TRBJ2-1
d_gene: TRBD2
abundance: .
CDR3aa: CASKRDLTDNEQFF
CDR3nt: TGTGCCAGTAAGCGGGATCTCACGGACAATGAGCAGTTCTTC

v_gene: TRBV23-1
j_gene: TRBJ2-2
d_gene: .
abundance: .
CDR3aa: CASSQYAEVARQNTGELFF
CDR3nt: TGCGCCAGCAGTCAATACGCAGAAGTTGCGCGACAGAACACCGGGGAGCTGTTTTTT

v_gene: TRBV11-2
j_gene: TRBJ2-1
d_gene: TRBD2
abundance: .
CDR3aa: CASSLGREYNEQFF
CDR3nt: TGTGCCAGCAGCTTAGGGCGGGAGTACAATGAGCAGTTCTTC

v_gene: TRBV29-1
j_gene: TRBJ1-1
d_gene: .
abundance: .
CDR3aa: CSGTGTTGINTEAFF
CDR3nt: TGCAGCGGGACCGGGACCACAGGGATTAACACTGAAGCTTTCTTT

v_gene: TRBV5-1
j_gene: TRBJ1-2
d_gene: .
abundance: .
CDR3aa: CASSPGVGYGYTF
CDR3nt: TGCGCCAGCAGCCCAGGGGTGGGCTATGGCTACACCTTC

v_gene: TRBV27
j_gene: TRBJ1-1
d_gene: .
abundance: .
CDR3aa: CASSRFGGGGATEAFF
CDR3nt: TGTGCCAGCAGCCGCTTTGGGGGTGGGGGGGCCACTGAAGCTTTCTTT

v_gene: TRBV7-9
j_gene: TRBJ2-3
d_gene: .
abundance: .
CDR3aa: CASSLSTGSTDTQYF
CDR3nt: TGTGCCAGCAGCTTGAGTACAGGCAGCACAGATACGCAGTATTTT

v_gene: TRBV15
j_gene: TRBJ2-5
d_gene: TRBD2
abundance: .
CDR3aa: CATSIRLAGGPYLETQYF
CDR3nt: TGTGCCACCAGCATTCGTCTAGCGGGGGGGCCTTATTTAGAGACCCAGTACTTC

v_gene: TRBV18
j_gene: TRBJ1-2
d_gene: .
abundance: few
CDR3aa: CASSRDTYSGYTF
CDR3nt: TGTGCCAGCTCACGGGACACCTATTCCGGCTACACCTTC

v_gene: TRBV5-1
j_gene: TRBJ2-2
d_gene: .
abundance: .
CDR3aa: CASSLVLAANTGELFF
CDR3nt: TGCGCCAGCAGCTTGGTACTAGCCGCTAACACCGGGGAGCTGTTTTTT

v_gene: TRBV7-7
j_gene: TRBJ2-1
d_gene: TRBD1
abundance: few
CDR3aa: CASSEHRGSFHFF
CDR3nt: TGTGCCAGCAGCGAACACAGGGGTAGTTTCCATTTCTTC

v_gene: TRBV4-1
j_gene: TRBJ2-7
d_gene: .
abundance: .
CDR3aa: CASSQGQEAYEQYF
CDR3nt: TGCGCCAGCAGCCAAGGGCAGGAGGCCTACGAGCAGTACTTC

v_gene: TRBV27
j_gene: TRBJ2-7
d_gene: .
abundance: .
CDR3aa: CASSKRRGAEQYF
CDR3nt: TGTGCCAGCAGCAAAAGACGGGGGGCCGAGCAGTACTTC

v_gene: TRBV7-6
j_gene: TRBJ2-5
d_gene: .
abundance: .
CDR3aa: CASSLEASGGETQYF
CDR3nt: TGTGCCAGCAGCTTGGAGGCCTCAGGCGGGGAGACCCAGTACTTC

v_gene: TRBV5-1
j_gene: TRBJ2-7
d_gene: TRBD1
abundance: .
CDR3aa: CASSSKPGQSSYEQYF
CDR3nt: TGCGCCAGCAGTTCAAAACCGGGACAGAGCTCCTACGAGCAGTACTTC

v_gene: TRBV5-5
j_gene: TRBJ1-4
d_gene: .
abundance: .
CDR3aa: CASSLYRPVAGNEKLFF
CDR3nt: TGTGCCAGCAGCTTGTATCGGCCTGTGGCAGGGAATGAAAAACTGTTTTTT

v_gene: TRBV25-1
j_gene: TRBJ1-6
d_gene: .
abundance: .
CDR3aa: CASSELTVGGRSPLHF
CDR3nt: TGTGCCAGCAGTGAATTGACTGTCGGGGGACGATCACCCCTCCACTTT

v_gene: TRBV7-8
j_gene: TRBJ1-5
d_gene: .
abundance: .
CDR3aa: CASSQQRGSGQPQHF
CDR3nt: TGTGCCAGCAGCCAACAAAGGGGGTCAGGGCAGCCCCAGCATTTT

v_gene: TRBV27
j_gene: TRBJ1-1
d_gene: .
abundance: .
CDR3aa: CASSFREGTEAFF
CDR3nt: TGTGCCAGCAGTTTCAGGGAAGGGACTGAAGCTTTCTTT

v_gene: TRBV19
j_gene: TRBJ2-2
d_gene: TRBD2
abundance: .
CDR3aa: CASSPLRGGSGELFF
CDR3nt: TGTGCCAGTAGTCCACTCCGGGGGGGCAGCGGGGAGCTGTTTTTT

v_gene: TRBV19
j_gene: TRBJ1-5
d_gene: TRBD1
abundance: .
CDR3aa: CASSTLIIGDRGPNSNQPQHF
CDR3nt: TGTGCCAGTAGTACCCTGATCATTGGGGACAGGGGCCCGAATAGCAATCAGCCCCAGCATTTT

v_gene: TRBV19
j_gene: TRBJ1-1
d_gene: .
abundance: .
CDR3aa: CASSPQALGRGGTEAFF
CDR3nt: TGTGCCAGTAGTCCTCAGGCCTTAGGGAGGGGGGGGACTGAAGCTTTCTTT

v_gene: TRBV19
j_gene: TRBJ2-7
d_gene: .
abundance: .
CDR3aa: CASAPWGESYEQYF
CDR3nt: TGTGCCAGTGCCCCCTGGGGGGAATCCTACGAGCAGTACTTC

v_gene: TRBV9
j_gene: TRBJ1-3
d_gene: .
abundance: .
CDR3aa: CASSVDPGDSGNTIYF
CDR3nt: TGTGCCAGCAGCGTAGACCCAGGGGATTCTGGAAACACCATATATTTT

v_gene: TRBV4-1
j_gene: TRBJ1-1
d_gene: .
abundance: few
CDR3aa: CASSLGQNTEAFF
CDR3nt: TGCGCCAGCAGCCTCGGACAGAACACTGAAGCTTTCTTT

v_gene: TRBV5-1
j_gene: TRBJ2-3
d_gene: .
abundance: few
CDR3aa: CASSFSVDTQYF
CDR3nt: TGCGCCAGCAGCTTCTCTGTCGATACGCAGTATTTT

v_gene: TRBV4-2
j_gene: TRBJ2-5
d_gene: TRBD2
abundance: .
CDR3aa: CASSLWTSGLFGTQYF
CDR3nt: TGTGCCAGCAGCCTTTGGACTAGCGGCCTCTTTGGAACCCAGTACTTC

v_gene: TRBV7-9
j_gene: TRBJ2-5
d_gene: TRBD2
abundance: once
CDR3aa: CASSPRLAGASQETQYF
CDR3nt: TGTGCCAGCAGCCCGAGACTAGCGGGAGCCTCTCAAGAGACCCAGTACTTC

v_gene: TRBV7-3
j_gene: TRBJ2-7
d_gene: TRBD1
abundance: .
CDR3aa: CASSPNPTGYPDEQYF
CDR3nt: TGTGCCAGCAGCCCCAACCCGACAGGGTACCCTGACGAGCAGTACTTC

v_gene: TRBV28
j_gene: TRBJ2-3
d_gene: .
abundance: .
CDR3aa: CASSDRTTGPDTQYF
CDR3nt: TGTGCCAGCTCTGACAGGACAACAGGACCAGATACGCAGTATTTT

v_gene: TRBV25-1
j_gene: TRBJ1-2
d_gene: TRBD1
abundance: .
CDR3aa: CASSDPRQGTNYGYTF
CDR3nt: TGTGCCAGCAGTGATCCGAGACAGGGTACTAACTATGGCTACACCTTC

v_gene: TRBV11-1
j_gene: TRBJ1-2
d_gene: .
abundance: .
CDR3aa: CASSLMTGYGYTF
CDR3nt: TGTGCCAGCAGCTTAATGACAGGCTATGGCTACACCTTC

v_gene: TRBV5-5
j_gene: TRBJ2-7
d_gene: .
abundance: once
CDR3aa: CASSSDSPTHYEQYF
CDR3nt: TGTGCCAGCAGCTCAGACAGCCCGACCCATTACGAGCAGTACTTC

v_gene: TRBV18
j_gene: TRBJ1-2
d_gene: .
abundance: .
CDR3aa: CASSPTRANYGYTF
CDR3nt: TGTGCCAGCTCACCAACCAGGGCTAACTATGGCTACACCTTC

v_gene: TRBV7-2
j_gene: TRBJ2-5
d_gene: TRBD2
abundance: .
CDR3aa: CASSPKPPSGSLREQYF
CDR3nt: TGTGCCAGCAGCCCTAAACCCCCTAGCGGGAGTTTAAGGGAGCAGTACTTC

v_gene: TRBV19
j_gene: TRBJ2-7
d_gene: .
abundance: few
CDR3aa: CASTNSYEQYF
CDR3nt: TGTGCCAGTACTAACTCCTACGAGCAGTACTTC

v_gene: TRBV7-4
j_gene: TRBJ1-5
d_gene: TRBD1
abundance: .
CDR3aa: CASSFQNTDRGEGQPQHF
CDR3nt: TGTGCCAGCAGCTTCCAGAATACCGACAGGGGCGAGGGTCAGCCCCAGCATTTT

v_gene: TRBV2
j_gene: TRBJ2-1
d_gene: TRBD2
abundance: .
CDR3aa: CASSELAGIEQFF
CDR3nt: TGTGCCAGCAGTGAACTAGCGGGGATTGAGCAGTTCTTC

v_gene: TRBV19
j_gene: TRBJ1-1
d_gene: .
abundance: .
CDR3aa: CAGPGIFSNTEAFF
CDR3nt: TGTGCCGGACCGGGGATTTTTAGTAACACTGAAGCTTTCTTT

v_gene: TRBV29-1
j_gene: TRBJ1-3
d_gene: .
abundance: .
CDR3aa: CSVVGGNLMTPGIYF
CDR3nt: TGCAGCGTTGTTGGCGGAAACCTCATGACGCCCGGCATATATTTT

v_gene: TRBV18
j_gene: TRBJ1-2
d_gene: .
abundance: .
CDR3aa: CASSPPRLANYGYTF
CDR3nt: TGTGCCAGCTCACCACCACGGCTAGCTAACTATGGCTACACCTTC

v_gene: TRBV7-9
j_gene: TRBJ1-1
d_gene: .
abundance: .
CDR3aa: CSSSLGRENTEAFF
CDR3nt: TGTTCCAGCAGCTTAGGGCGGGAGAACACTGAAGCTTTCTTT

v_gene: TRBV5-1
j_gene: TRBJ2-3
d_gene: .
abundance: .
CDR3aa: CASSSGTDTQYF
CDR3nt: TGCGCCAGCAGCTCTGGCACAGATACGCAGTATTTT

v_gene: TRBV7-8
j_gene: TRBJ2-7
d_gene: TRBD1
abundance: .
CDR3aa: CASSSARDRRDEQYF
CDR3nt: TGTGCCAGCAGCTCCGCCCGGGACAGGCGCGACGAGCAGTACTTC

v_gene: TRBV27
j_gene: TRBJ2-5
d_gene: .
abundance: .
CDR3aa: CASTGADLRTQYF
CDR3nt: TGTGCCAGCACGGGAGCGGACCTCCGGACCCAGTACTTC

v_gene: TRBV11-2
j_gene: TRBJ2-1
d_gene: .
abundance: .
CDR3aa: CASSYLRGSPNEQFF
CDR3nt: TGTGCCAGCAGCTACCTCAGGGGATCTCCCAATGAGCAGTTCTTC

v_gene: TRBV7-9
j_gene: TRBJ2-7
d_gene: TRBD1
abundance: .
CDR3aa: CASSSGQGNGYF
CDR3nt: TGTGCCAGCAGCTCCGGACAGGGCAATGGGTACTTC

v_gene: TRBV27
j_gene: TRBJ2-7
d_gene: TRBD1
abundance: once
CDR3aa: CASKRTGSYEQYF
CDR3nt: TGTGCCAGCAAACGGACAGGATCCTACGAGCAGTACTTC

v_gene: TRBV10-1
j_gene: TRBJ1-4
d_gene: .
abundance: few
CDR3aa: CASSGTRIMATNEKLFF
CDR3nt: TGCGCCAGCAGCGGGACACGGATTATGGCAACTAATGAAAAACTGTTTTTT